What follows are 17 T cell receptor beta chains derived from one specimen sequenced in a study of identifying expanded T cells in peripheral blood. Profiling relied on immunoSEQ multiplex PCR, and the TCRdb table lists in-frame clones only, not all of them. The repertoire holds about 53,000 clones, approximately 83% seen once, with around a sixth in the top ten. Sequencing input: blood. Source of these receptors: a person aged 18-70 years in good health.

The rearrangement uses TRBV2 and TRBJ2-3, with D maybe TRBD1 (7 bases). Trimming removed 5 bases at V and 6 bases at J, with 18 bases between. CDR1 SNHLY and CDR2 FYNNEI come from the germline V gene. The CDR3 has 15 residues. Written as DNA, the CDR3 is TGTGCCAGCAGTCCCCAGGGGGGCACATGGGATACGCAGTATTTT. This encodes CASSPQGGTWDTQYF.

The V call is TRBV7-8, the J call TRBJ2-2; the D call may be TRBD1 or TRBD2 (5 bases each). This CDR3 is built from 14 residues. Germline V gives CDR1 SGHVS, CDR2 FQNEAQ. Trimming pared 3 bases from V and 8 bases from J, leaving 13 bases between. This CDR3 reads CASSFRDQGGELFF. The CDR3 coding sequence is TGTGCCAGCAGCTTCCGGGACCAAGGGGGGGAGCTGTTTTTT.

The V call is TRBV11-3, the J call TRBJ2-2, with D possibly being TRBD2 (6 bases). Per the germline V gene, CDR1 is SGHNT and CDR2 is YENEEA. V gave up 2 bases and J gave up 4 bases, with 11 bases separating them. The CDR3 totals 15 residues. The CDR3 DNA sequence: TGTGCCAGCAGCTTAAGAGGAGGGCCCACCGGGGAGCTGTTTTTT. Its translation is CASSLRGGPTGELFF.

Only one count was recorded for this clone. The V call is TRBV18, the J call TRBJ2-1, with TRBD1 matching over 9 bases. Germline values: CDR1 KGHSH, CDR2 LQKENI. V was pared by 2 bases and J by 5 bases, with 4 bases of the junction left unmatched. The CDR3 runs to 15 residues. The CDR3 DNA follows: TGTGCCAGCTCACCAAGGACAGGGGAGAACAATGAGCAGTTCTTC. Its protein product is CASSPRTGENNEQFF.

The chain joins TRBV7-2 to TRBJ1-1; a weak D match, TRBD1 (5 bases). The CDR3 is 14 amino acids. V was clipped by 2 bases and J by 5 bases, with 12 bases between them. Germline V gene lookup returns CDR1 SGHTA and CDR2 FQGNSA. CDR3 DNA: TGTGCCAGCAGCTTAAGTCGACAGACGACTGAAGCTTTCTTT. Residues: CASSLSRQTTEAFF.

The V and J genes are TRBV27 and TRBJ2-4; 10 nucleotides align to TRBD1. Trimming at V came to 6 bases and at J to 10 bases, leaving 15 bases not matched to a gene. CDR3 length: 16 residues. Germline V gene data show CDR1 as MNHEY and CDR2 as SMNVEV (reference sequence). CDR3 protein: CASSPRDRGRLTIQYF. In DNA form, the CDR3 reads TGTGCCAGCAGCCCCCGGGACAGGGGCCGATTAACGATTCAGTACTTC.

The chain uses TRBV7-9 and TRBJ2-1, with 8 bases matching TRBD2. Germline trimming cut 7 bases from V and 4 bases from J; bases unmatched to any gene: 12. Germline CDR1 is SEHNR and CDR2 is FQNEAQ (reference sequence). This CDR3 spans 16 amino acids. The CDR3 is CASTPSTTSAYNEQFF. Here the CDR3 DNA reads TGTGCCAGCACCCCGAGTACGACTAGCGCGTACAATGAGCAGTTCTTC.

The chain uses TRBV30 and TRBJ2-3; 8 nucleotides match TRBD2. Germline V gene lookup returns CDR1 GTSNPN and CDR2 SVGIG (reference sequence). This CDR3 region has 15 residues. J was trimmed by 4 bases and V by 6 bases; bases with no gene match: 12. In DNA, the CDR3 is TGTGCCTGCGCGTGGACGGGAGGGCCGTCAGATACGCAGTATTTT. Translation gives CACAWTGGPSDTQYF. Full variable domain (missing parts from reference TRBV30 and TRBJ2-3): SQTIHQWPATLVQPVGSPLSLECTVEGTSNPNLYWYRQAAGRGLQLLFYSVGIGQISSEVPQNLSASRPQDRQFILSSKKLLLSDSGFYLCACAWTGGPSDTQYFGPGTRLTVL.

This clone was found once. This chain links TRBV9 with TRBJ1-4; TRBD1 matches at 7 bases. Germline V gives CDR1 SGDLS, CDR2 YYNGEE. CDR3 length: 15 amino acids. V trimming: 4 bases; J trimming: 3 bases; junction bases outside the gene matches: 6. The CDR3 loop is CASSPRTGANEKLFF. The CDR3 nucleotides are TGTGCCAGCAGCCCCAGGACAGGAGCTAATGAAAAACTGTTTTTT.

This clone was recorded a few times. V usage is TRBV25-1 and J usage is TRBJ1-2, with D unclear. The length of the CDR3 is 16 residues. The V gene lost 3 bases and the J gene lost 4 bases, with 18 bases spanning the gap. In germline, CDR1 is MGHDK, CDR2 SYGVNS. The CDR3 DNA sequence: TGTGCCAGCAGTGACAACATCTTCTCATCGGGCTATGGCTACACCTTC. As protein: CASSDNIFSSGYGYTF.

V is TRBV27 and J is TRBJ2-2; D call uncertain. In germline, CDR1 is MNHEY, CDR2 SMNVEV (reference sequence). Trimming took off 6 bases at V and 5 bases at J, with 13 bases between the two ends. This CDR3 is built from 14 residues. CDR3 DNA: TGTGCCAGCAGAGGCCACAGACGAACCGGGGAGCTGTTTTTT. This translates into CASRGHRRTGELFF.

CDR3 sequence: CATLGTSGSDEQFF. CDR3 bases: TGTGCCACCTTAGGAACTAGCGGGAGCGATGAGCAGTTCTTC. The rearrangement uses TRBV19 and TRBJ2-1; TRBD2 matches at 11 bases. The ends lost 10 bases at V and 8 bases at J; junction bases unmatched: 10. Per germline, CDR1 LNHDA and CDR2 SQIVND (reference sequence). This CDR3 spans 14 amino acids.

The CDR3 loop reads CASSDREDYEQYF. The DNA of the CDR3 is TGTGCCAGCAGCGATAGAGAGGACTACGAGCAGTACTTC. The J gene is TRBJ2-7, the V gene TRBV7-7, with D unclear. V was shortened by 5 bases and J by 3 bases, with 11 bases between the two germline ends. The CDR3 has 13 residues. Germline V lookup: CDR1 SSHAT, CDR2 FNYEAQ (reference sequence).

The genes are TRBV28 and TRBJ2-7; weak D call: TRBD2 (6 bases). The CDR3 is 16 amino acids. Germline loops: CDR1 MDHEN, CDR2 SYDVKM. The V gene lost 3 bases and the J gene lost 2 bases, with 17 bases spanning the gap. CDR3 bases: TGTGCCAGCAGTTTTCCCCTTTGGGCGGGACCCTACGAGCAGTACTTC. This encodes CASSFPLWAGPYEQYF. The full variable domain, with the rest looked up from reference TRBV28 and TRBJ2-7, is DVKVTQSSRYLVKRTGEKVFLECVQDMDHENMFWYRQDPGLGLRLIYFSYDVKMKEKGDIPEGYSVSREKKERFSLILESASTNQTSMYLCASSFPLWAGPYEQYFGPGTRLTVT.

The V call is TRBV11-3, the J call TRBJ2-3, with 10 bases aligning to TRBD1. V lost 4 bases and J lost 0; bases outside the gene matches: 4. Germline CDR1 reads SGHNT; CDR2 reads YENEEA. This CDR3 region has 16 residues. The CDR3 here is CASSSGQGGSTDTQYF. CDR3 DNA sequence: TGTGCCAGCAGCTCCGGACAGGGGGGGAGCACAGATACGCAGTATTTT.

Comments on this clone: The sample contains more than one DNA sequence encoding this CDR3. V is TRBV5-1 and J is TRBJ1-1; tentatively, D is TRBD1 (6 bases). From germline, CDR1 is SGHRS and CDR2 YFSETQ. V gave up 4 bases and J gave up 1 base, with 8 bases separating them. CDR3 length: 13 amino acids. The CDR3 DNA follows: TGCGCCAGCAGCCTGACAGGGAACACTGAAGCTTTCTTT. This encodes CASSLTGNTEAFF.

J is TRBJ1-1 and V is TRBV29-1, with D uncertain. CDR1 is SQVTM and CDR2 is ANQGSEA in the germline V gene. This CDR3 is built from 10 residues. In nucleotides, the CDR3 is TGCAGTGCTACTTACACTGAAGCTTTCTTT. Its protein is CSATYTEAFF. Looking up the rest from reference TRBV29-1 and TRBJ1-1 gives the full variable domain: SAVISQKPSRDICQRGTSLTIQCQVDSQVTMMFWYRQQPGQSLTLIATANQGSEATYESGFVIDKFPISRPNLTFSTLTVSNMSPEDSSIYLCSATYTEAFFGQGTRLTVV.